This T cell receptor (beta chain) was obtained from a study of blood T cell repertoires in COVID-19. The CDR3 spans 13 residues. V was pared by 5 bases and J by 6 bases, with 7 bases of the junction left unmatched. The germline V gene encodes CDR1 SQVTM and CDR2 ANQGSEA. Measured with immunoSEQ multiplex PCR; TCRdb has only the in-frame clones, and not every one. Of fewer than 90,000 clones in the sample, just under 90% were seen once. The sequenced sample was peripheral blood. This clonotype was obtained from a woman of 80 years or more with active COVID-19. The chain uses TRBV29-1 and TRBJ2-5, with 9 bases matching TRBD2. This CDR3 is CSVQREVKKTQYF. The CDR3 DNA follows: TGCAGCGTTCAGCGGGAGGTAAAAAAGACCCAGTACTTC.